The next 27 T cell receptor beta chains were all read from a single sample in a study of blood T cell repertoires in COVID-19. TCRdb's table, derived via immunoSEQ multiplex PCR, lists solely in-frame clones and lacks some. The table shows roughly 200,000 clones, with roughly 82% occurring only once. Sequenced sample: peripheral blood. The receptors stem from a human donor in a cohort sampled during active COVID-19.

This sequence joins TRBV30 and TRBJ2-5; 12 nucleotides agree with TRBD2. The germline V gene encodes CDR1 GTSNPN and CDR2 SVGIG (reference sequence). After removal of 4 bases from V and 5 bases from J, the junction contained 5 bases not matched to a gene. This CDR3 spans 14 amino acids. Here the CDR3 DNA reads TGTGCCTGGAAGGTACTAGCGGGAGGCGAGACCCAGTACTTC. Translation: CAWKVLAGGETQYF.

The chain uses TRBV6-5 and TRBJ1-2; D is possibly TRBD1 (6 bases). CDR3 length equals 13 residues. Trimming cost V 5 bases and J 5 bases, with 12 bases left between them. CDR1 is MNHEY and CDR2 is SVGAGI in the germline V gene. The CDR3 is CASSRSGVYGYTF. As DNA, the CDR3 is TGTGCCAGCAGTAGGTCAGGGGTTTATGGCTACACCTTC.

This clone has more than one count but fewer than ten. This chain uses TRBV19 with TRBJ1-6; D may be TRBD1 (5 bases). Germline assignment: CDR1 LNHDA and CDR2 SQIVND (reference sequence). Deletions cut 7 bases from V and 7 bases from J, with 14 bases between. This CDR3 has 14 amino acids. CDR3 bases: TGTGCCAGTACATCTGGGAGGGGAAATTCACCCCTCCACTTT. It is translated as CASTSGRGNSPLHF.

The chain combines TRBV27 with TRBJ2-1, with 11 bases identical to TRBD2. V was pared by 5 bases and J by 3 bases, with 6 bases of the junction left unmatched. Germline CDR1 reads MNHEY; CDR2 reads SMNVEV (reference sequence). CDR3 length equals 16 residues. The CDR3 region has the DNA TGTGCCAGCAGTCCATCTAGCGGGAGGTTCTACAATGAGCAGTTCTTC. This sequence encodes CASSPSSGRFYNEQFF.

This chain connects TRBV18 to TRBJ2-2, with a weak D call TRBD1 (5 bases). Germline V lookup: CDR1 KGHSH, CDR2 LQKENI. The CDR3 runs 14 residues. The V end lost 2 bases, the J end lost 4 bases, and 8 bases lay between the germline ends. The chain's CDR3 is CASSPRQLTGELFF. CDR3 sequence (DNA): TGTGCCAGCTCACCAAGACAGCTCACCGGGGAGCTGTTTTTT.

In DNA form, the CDR3 reads TGTGCCAGCAGCTTTGGCCCCAATGAGCAGTTCTTC. It is translated as CASSFGPNEQFF. The chain uses TRBV7-2 and TRBJ2-1; D call uncertain. Germline-derived CDR1 and CDR2 are SGHTA and FQGNSA. This CDR3 has 12 amino acids. V lost 3 bases, J lost 6 bases, and 6 bases lay in between.

V gene TRBV27 combines with J gene TRBJ1-3, with 8 bases that match TRBD1. The germline V gene has CDR1 MNHEY and CDR2 SMNVEV (reference sequence). The CDR3 is made up of 15 amino acids. V shed 5 bases, J shed 2 bases, and the junction held 5 bases outside the gene matches. Written as DNA, the CDR3 is TGTGCCAGCAGTCTTGACAGGGGCCCTGGAAACACCATATATTTT. This codes for CASSLDRGPGNTIYF.

This clone was recorded many times. V usage is TRBV12-3 or TRBV12-4 and J usage is TRBJ1-4; no reliable D call. The germline V and J ends were trimmed by 6 bases and 7 bases, with 12 bases remaining between them. This CDR3 spans 13 amino acids. The CDR3 sequence: CASSPFAGEKLFF. The CDR3 DNA reads TGTGCCAGCAGCCCTTTTGCCGGTGAAAAACTGTTTTTT.

The chain recombines TRBV5-1 with TRBJ2-1; D possibly corresponds to TRBD1 (6 bases). Trimming removed 4 bases at V and 9 bases at J, with 17 bases between. This CDR3 comprises 14 residues. CDR1 is SGHRS and CDR2 is YFSETQ in the germline V gene. The CDR3 DNA is TGCGCCAGCAGCACCAGTACAGGGTACGGTGAGCAGTTCTTC. This translates into CASSTSTGYGEQFF.

The chain couples TRBV14 to TRBJ2-5, with no clear D. There are 12 residues in the CDR3. With 2 bases removed from V and 4 bases from J, the gap between germline ends came to 5 bases. The germline V gene encodes CDR1 SGHDN and CDR2 FVKESK. The CDR3 here is CASSQNIETQYF. The DNA for the CDR3 is TGTGCCAGCAGCCAAAATATAGAGACCCAGTACTTC. Filled out from reference TRBV14 and TRBJ2-5, the complete variable domain reads EAGVTQFPSHSVIEKGQTVTLRCDPISGHDNLYWYRRVMGKEIKFLLHFVKESKQDESGMPNNRFLAERTGGTYSTLKVQPAELEDSGVYFCASSQNIETQYFGPGTRLLVL.

V usage is TRBV7-2 and J usage is TRBJ2-4, with 10 bases lining up with TRBD1. Germline values: CDR1 SGHTA, CDR2 FQGNSA. The CDR3 loop spans 16 amino acids. With V trimmed by 5 bases and J by 0 bases, 4 bases remained unmatched. This chain's CDR3 is CASSLGQGVAKNIQYF. The CDR3 nucleotides read TGTGCCAGCAGCCTAGGACAGGGGGTAGCCAAAAACATTCAGTACTTC.

The chain has TRBV28 and TRBJ2-3; the D gene is possibly TRBD2 (5 bases). The germline V gene has CDR1 MDHEN and CDR2 SYDVKM. The V and J ends lost 9 bases and 0 bases respectively, with 10 bases between them. The CDR3 loop spans 13 amino acids. The chain's CDR3 is CASDDYSTDTQYF. The CDR3 DNA sequence: TGTGCCAGTGACGACTATAGCACAGATACGCAGTATTTT.

This clone occurred a few times. The chain has TRBV28 and TRBJ1-1, with D tentatively TRBD1 (6 bases). V was clipped by 4 bases and J by 1 base, with 19 bases between them. The CDR3 length is 17 residues. Germline V gene lookup returns CDR1 MDHEN and CDR2 SYDVKM. CDR3 sequence (DNA): TGTGCCAGCAGTTCGCCCTTAGGGGGACAAGCGAACACTGAAGCTTTCTTT. It yields the protein CASSSPLGGQANTEAFF.

The gene calls are TRBV27 and TRBJ2-2; a weak D match, TRBD1 (5 bases). Looked up from germline, CDR1 is MNHEY and CDR2 is SMNVEV (reference sequence). The CDR3 is made up of 12 amino acids. With 3 bases removed from V and 6 bases from J, the gap between germline ends came to 5 bases. CDR3 residues: CASSLGPGELFF. CDR3 DNA: TGTGCCAGCAGTTTGGGGCCCGGGGAGCTGTTTTTT.

This rearrangement joins TRBV7-2 to TRBJ2-3; TRBD2 might be the D (6 bases). The CDR3 loop spans 15 amino acids. CDR1 and CDR2 from the germline V gene are SGHTA and FQGNSA. V lost 2 bases and J lost 1, with 10 bases in between. The CDR3 loop is CASSLKSGGTDTQYF. The CDR3 nucleotides read TGTGCCAGCAGCTTAAAGTCGGGGGGCACAGATACGCAGTATTTT. The full variable domain, rest sourced from reference TRBV7-2 and TRBJ2-3, is GAGVSQSPSNKVTEKGKDVELRCDPISGHTALYWYRQSLGQGLEFLIYFQGNSAPDKSGLPSDRFSAERTGGSVSTLTIQRTQQEDSAVYLCASSLKSGGTDTQYFGPGTRLTVL.

This clone has only a few counts. The chain is built from TRBV28 and TRBJ2-1, with D uncertain. There are 12 residues in the CDR3. Trimming shortened V by 6 bases and J by 13 bases, and 16 bases separated the two germline ends. CDR1 is MDHEN and CDR2 is SYDVKM in the germline V gene. Here the CDR3 DNA reads TGTGCCAGCAGCCAAAAAGGAACAGTACAGTTCTTC. This sequence encodes CASSQKGTVQFF.

The V call is TRBV19, the J call TRBJ2-5, with D perhaps matching TRBD1 (6 bases). The V gene's germline CDR1 is LNHDA and CDR2 SQIVND (reference sequence). Trimming took 1 base from V and 4 from J, leaving 22 bases between them. The CDR3 is made up of 18 amino acids. The CDR3 sequence is CASSIVGPIRGYLETQYF. The CDR3 DNA reads TGTGCCAGTAGTATAGTGGGACCCATCAGGGGCTATTTAGAGACCCAGTACTTC. The entire variable domain, with the rest obtained from reference TRBV19 and TRBJ2-5, is as follows: DGGITQSPKYLFRKEGQNVTLSCEQNLNHDAMYWYRQDPGQGLRLIYYSQIVNDFQKGDIAEGYSVSREKKESFPLTVTSAQKNPTAFYLCASSIVGPIRGYLETQYFGPGTRLLVL.

The gene calls are TRBV15 and TRBJ2-7, with D possibly TRBD1 on 6 matching bases. Germline CDR1 and CDR2: LNHNV and YYDKDF (reference sequence). CDR3 length: 13 residues. V lost 1 base, J lost 3 bases, and 7 bases lay in between. CDR3 in amino acids: CATSRGQDYEQYF. The CDR3 nucleotides read TGTGCCACCAGCAGAGGACAGGACTACGAGCAGTACTTC.

The chain is built from TRBV5-1 and TRBJ1-1, with TRBD1 matching 7 bases. This CDR3 has 16 amino acids. V dropped 0 bases and J dropped 1; count of bases not matched to a gene: 6. Looked up from germline, CDR1 is SGHRS and CDR2 is YFSETQ. Written as DNA, the CDR3 is TGCGCCAGCAGCTTGGCCTGGTCAGGGGGGAACACTGAAGCTTTCTTT. This sequence encodes CASSLAWSGGNTEAFF. The entire variable domain, with the rest obtained from reference TRBV5-1 and TRBJ1-1, is as follows: KAGVTQTPRYLIKTRGQQVTLSCSPISGHRSVSWYQQTPGQGLQFLFEYFSETQRNKGNFPGRFSGRQFSNSRSEMNVSTLELGDSALYLCASSLAWSGGNTEAFFGQGTRLTVV.

The rearrangement links TRBV18 to TRBJ1-5; D is undetermined. This CDR3 is built from 15 residues. CDR1 KGHSH and CDR2 LQKENI come from the germline V gene. Trimming pared 4 bases from V and 8 bases from J, leaving 18 bases between. DNA for the CDR3: TGTGCCAGCTCACGTCTGCCGATAGGGAGGGAGCCCCAGCATTTT. Its protein product is CASSRLPIGREPQHF.

The chain joins TRBV30 to TRBJ1-6; D possibly corresponds to TRBD1 (6 bases). CDR3 length: 16 amino acids. Germline V gene data show CDR1 as GTSNPN and CDR2 as SVGIG (reference sequence). V lost 4 bases, J lost 0 bases, and 13 bases lay in between. CDR3 protein: CAWTLGQSSYNSPLHF. The CDR3 bases are TGTGCCTGGACCCTCGGACAGAGCTCCTATAATTCACCCCTCCACTTT.

The gene calls are TRBV5-1 and TRBJ2-7; weak D call: TRBD1 (8 bases). Looked up from germline, CDR1 is SGHRS and CDR2 is YFSETQ. The CDR3 is made up of 15 amino acids. V lost 4 bases to trimming and J lost 4 bases, with 18 bases between them. The CDR3 loop reads CASSQSGTGPYEQYF. The CDR3 DNA reads TGCGCCAGCAGCCAAAGCGGGACAGGACCTTACGAGCAGTACTTC.

This chain uses TRBV2 with TRBJ2-7; 12 nucleotides agree with TRBD2. In germline, CDR1 is SNHLY, CDR2 FYNNEI. The V gene end was trimmed by 6 bases and the J gene end by 6 bases; junction bases not matched to a gene: 0. This CDR3 has 12 amino acids. In DNA form, the CDR3 reads TGTGCCAGCAGACTAGCGGGGGGCGAGCAGTACTTC. Translated: CASRLAGGEQYF.

The chain employs TRBV7-8 and TRBJ2-2; perhaps TRBD2 as D (5 bases). CDR1 is SGHVS, CDR2 FQNEAQ, per germline. The V and J ends lost 5 bases and 0 bases respectively, with 19 bases between them. The CDR3 contains 18 residues. The CDR3: CASSHNIPMRANTGELFF. CDR3 DNA: TGTGCCAGCAGCCACAACATCCCAATGCGGGCGAACACCGGGGAGCTGTTTTTT. Full variable domain (outside the CDR3, taken from reference TRBV7-8 and TRBJ2-2): GAGVSQSPRYKVAKRGQDVALRCDPISGHVSLFWYQQALGQGPEFLTYFQNEAQLDKSGLPSDRFFAERPEGSVSTLKIQRTQQEDSAVYLCASSHNIPMRANTGELFFGEGSRLTVL.

The rearrangement links TRBV6-5 to TRBJ1-6; 7 bases match TRBD1. This CDR3 spans 15 amino acids. The germline gives CDR1 MNHEY, CDR2 SVGAGI. J lost 3 bases, V lost 6 bases, and 5 bases had no gene match. The CDR3 protein is CASRARQGYNSPLHF. The CDR3 DNA sequence: TGTGCCAGCAGAGCGAGACAGGGCTATAATTCACCCCTCCACTTT.

The V gene is TRBV29-1, the J gene TRBJ2-1; the D gene is possibly TRBD1 (7 bases). The length of the CDR3 is 14 residues. Trimming stripped 6 bases from V and 3 bases from J, with 15 bases between. Germline assignment: CDR1 SQVTM and CDR2 ANQGSEA. The CDR3 protein is CSVPGGIDYNEQFF. Written as DNA, the CDR3 is TGCAGCGTCCCAGGGGGGATAGACTACAATGAGCAGTTCTTC.

This chain joins TRBV19 and TRBJ1-2; 8 nucleotides line up with TRBD1. The V gene end was trimmed by 5 bases and the J gene end by 5 bases; junction bases not matched to a gene: 10. This CDR3 spans 15 amino acids. Germline CDR1 reads LNHDA; CDR2 reads SQIVND (reference sequence). CDR3 in DNA: TGTGCCAGTAGTCCCCGACAGGGGCTTAATTATGGCTACACCTTC. Translated, it gives CASSPRQGLNYGYTF.